This T cell receptor beta chain was sequenced during a study of T-cell memory formation after mild COVID-19. This clonotype was counted between two and nine times. MiXCR, applied by TCRdb to the 5' RACE reads, yields one record per CDR3 protein. The sample has around 320,000 distinct CDR3 sequences; 14% are singletons. V was clipped by 1 base and J by 4 bases; unmatched bases: 5. This CDR3 spans 16 amino acids. Germline CDR1 is LGHNA and CDR2 is YSLEER. The TCR sequence derives from a man between 18 and 29 years old who had mild COVID-19 (a few samples of this study predate the infection). Cell type and time point are not known. The chain carries TRBV4-3 and TRBJ2-1; 9 bases fit TRBD2. The specimen was PBMCs or a T cell subset sorted from them (not recorded which). The CDR3 region has the DNA TGCGCCAGCAGCCAAGCGCTAGCGGGGCGATACAATGAGCAGTTCTTC. It yields the protein CASSQALAGRYNEQFF.